Detailed here is one T cell receptor beta chain. This entry comes from a study of T cells in Graves' hyperthyroidism and ophthalmopathy. Amplification yielded TCR beta CDR3 regions, with RNA transcripts as the source. The HTBI set primed first-round TCR CDR3 RT-PCR. TCRdb analysed the multiplex PCR reads with MiXCR anew, one entry per CDR3 protein. Seen here are 35,000 to 45,000 distinct CDR3 sequences, roughly 49% observed once, and the top ten hold 5.5% to 7.5%. Germline V gene data show CDR1 as MGHDK and CDR2 as SYGVNS. The length of the CDR3 is 14 residues. J lost 3 bases, V lost 8 bases, and 5 bases had no gene match.

The rearrangement uses TRBV25-1 and TRBJ2-3, with 10 bases that match TRBD2. Sequenced input: blood. The origin of this receptor is a woman aged 45 to 65 with Graves' hyperthyroidism that later progressed to Graves' ophthalmopathy. The CDR3 here is CASGPSGGTDTQYF. In DNA form, the CDR3 reads TGTGCCAGCGGGCCTAGCGGGGGAACAGATACGCAGTATTTT. Combining the CDR3 with reference TRBV25-1 and TRBJ2-3 gives the whole variable domain EADIYQTPRYLVIGTGKKITLECSQTMGHDKMYWYQQDPGMELHLIHYSYGVNSTEKGDLSSESTVSRIRTEHFPLTLESARPSHTSQYLCASGPSGGTDTQYFGPGTRLTVL.